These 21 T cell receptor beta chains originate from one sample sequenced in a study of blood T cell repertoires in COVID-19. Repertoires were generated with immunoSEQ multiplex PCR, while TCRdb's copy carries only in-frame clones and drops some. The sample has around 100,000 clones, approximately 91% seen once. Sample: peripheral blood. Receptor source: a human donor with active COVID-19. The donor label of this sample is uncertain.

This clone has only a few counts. The CDR3 region has the DNA TGTGCCAGCAGCTTGGGGTCAGGGCCCGACTCCAATGAGCAGTTCTTC. It is translated as CASSLGSGPDSNEQFF. V is TRBV7-8 and J is TRBJ2-1, with TRBD1 as a possible D gene (5 bases). The V gene's germline CDR1 is SGHVS and CDR2 FQNEAQ. The germline V and J ends were trimmed by 3 bases and 6 bases, with 18 bases remaining between them. The CDR3 sequence is 16 residues long.

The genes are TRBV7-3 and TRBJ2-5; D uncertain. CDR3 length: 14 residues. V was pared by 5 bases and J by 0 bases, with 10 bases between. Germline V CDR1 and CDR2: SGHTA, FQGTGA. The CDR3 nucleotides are TGTGCCAGCAGCCACGACTCTGACCAAGAGACCCAGTACTTC. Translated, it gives CASSHDSDQETQYF. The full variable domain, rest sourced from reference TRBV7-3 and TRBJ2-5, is GAGVSQTPSNKVTEKGKYVELRCDPISGHTALYWYRQSLGQGPEFLIYFQGTGAADDSGLPNDRFFAVRPEGSVSTLKIQRTERGDSAVYLCASSHDSDQETQYFGPGTRLLVL.

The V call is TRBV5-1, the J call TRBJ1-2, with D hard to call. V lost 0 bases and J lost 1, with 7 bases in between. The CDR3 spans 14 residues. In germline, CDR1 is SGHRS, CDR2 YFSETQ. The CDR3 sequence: CASSLDTDNYGYTF. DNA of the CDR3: TGCGCCAGCAGCTTGGACACCGATAACTATGGCTACACCTTC.

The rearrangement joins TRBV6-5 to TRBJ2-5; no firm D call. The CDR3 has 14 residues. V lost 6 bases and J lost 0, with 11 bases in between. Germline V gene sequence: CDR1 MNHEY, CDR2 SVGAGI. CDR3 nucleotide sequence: TGTGCCAGCAGGCCCCTGGGCTACCAAGAGACCCAGTACTTC. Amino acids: CASRPLGYQETQYF.

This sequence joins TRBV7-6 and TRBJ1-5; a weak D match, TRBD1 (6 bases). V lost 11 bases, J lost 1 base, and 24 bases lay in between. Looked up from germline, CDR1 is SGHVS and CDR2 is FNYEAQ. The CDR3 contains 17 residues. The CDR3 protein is CAGVRGGACASNQPQHF. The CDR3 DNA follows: TGTGCCGGGGTTAGAGGGGGGGCTTGTGCGAGCAATCAGCCCCAGCATTTT.

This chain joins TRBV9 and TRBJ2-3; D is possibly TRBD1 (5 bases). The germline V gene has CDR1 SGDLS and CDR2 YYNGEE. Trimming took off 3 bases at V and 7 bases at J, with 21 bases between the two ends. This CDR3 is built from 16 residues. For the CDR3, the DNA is TGTGCCAGCAGCGCTCTTCCTACTTACCGACAGAATACGCAGTATTTT. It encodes CASSALPTYRQNTQYF.

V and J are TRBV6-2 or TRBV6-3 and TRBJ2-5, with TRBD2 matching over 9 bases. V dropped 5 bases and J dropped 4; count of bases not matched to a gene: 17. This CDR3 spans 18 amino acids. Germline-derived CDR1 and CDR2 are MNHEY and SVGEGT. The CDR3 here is CASSTIITGLASRETQYF. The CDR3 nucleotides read TGTGCCAGCAGTACTATAATAACGGGACTAGCCTCCAGAGAGACCCAGTACTTC.

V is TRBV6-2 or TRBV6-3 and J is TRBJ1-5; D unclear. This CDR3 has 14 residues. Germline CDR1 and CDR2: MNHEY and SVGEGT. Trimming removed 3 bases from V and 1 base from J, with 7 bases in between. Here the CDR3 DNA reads TGTGCCAGCAGTTATTATACAAGCAATCAGCCCCAGCATTTT. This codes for CASSYYTSNQPQHF.

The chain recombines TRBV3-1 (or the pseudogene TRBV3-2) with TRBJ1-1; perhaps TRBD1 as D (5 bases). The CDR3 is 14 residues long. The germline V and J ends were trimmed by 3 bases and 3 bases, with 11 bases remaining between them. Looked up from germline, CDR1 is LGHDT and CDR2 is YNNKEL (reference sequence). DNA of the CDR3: TGTGCCAGCAGCCAGGAGACAGCCTACACTGAAGCTTTCTTT. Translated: CASSQETAYTEAFF.

The CDR3 sequence: CASEGGNGYTF. DNA of the CDR3: TGTGCCAGTGAGGGGGGGAATGGCTACACCTTC. The chain links TRBV19 to TRBJ1-2, with D perhaps matching TRBD1 (6 bases). The CDR3 is made up of 11 amino acids. Germline V gene lookup returns CDR1 LNHDA and CDR2 SQIVND (reference sequence). Between the trimmed V and J ends, which lost 8 bases and 6 bases, there was a span of 10 bases.

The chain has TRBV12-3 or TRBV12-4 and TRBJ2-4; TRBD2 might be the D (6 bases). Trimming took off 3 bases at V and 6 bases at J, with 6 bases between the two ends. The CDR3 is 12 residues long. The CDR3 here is CASSLGGNIQYF. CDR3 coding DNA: TGTGCCAGCAGTTTGGGGGGAAACATTCAGTACTTC.

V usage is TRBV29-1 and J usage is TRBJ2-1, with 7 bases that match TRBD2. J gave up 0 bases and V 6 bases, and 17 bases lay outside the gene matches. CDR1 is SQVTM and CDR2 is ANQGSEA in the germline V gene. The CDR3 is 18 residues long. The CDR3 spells CSVELGREDLSSYNEQFF. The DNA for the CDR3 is TGCAGCGTCGAACTAGGACGGGAGGATTTGAGCTCCTACAATGAGCAGTTCTTC.

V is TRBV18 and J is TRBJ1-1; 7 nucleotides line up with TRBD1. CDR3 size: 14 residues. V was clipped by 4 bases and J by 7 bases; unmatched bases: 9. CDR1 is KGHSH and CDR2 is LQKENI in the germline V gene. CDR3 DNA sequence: TGTGCCAGCTCACTGCAAAGGGGGCAAGGTGAAGCTTTCTTT. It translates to CASSLQRGQGEAFF.

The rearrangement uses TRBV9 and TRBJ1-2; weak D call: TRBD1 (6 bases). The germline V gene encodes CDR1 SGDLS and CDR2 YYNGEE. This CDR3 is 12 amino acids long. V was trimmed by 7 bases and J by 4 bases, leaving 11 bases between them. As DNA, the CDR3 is TGTGCCAGCGAAGGGGGTTCCTATGGCTACACCTTC. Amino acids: CASEGGSYGYTF.

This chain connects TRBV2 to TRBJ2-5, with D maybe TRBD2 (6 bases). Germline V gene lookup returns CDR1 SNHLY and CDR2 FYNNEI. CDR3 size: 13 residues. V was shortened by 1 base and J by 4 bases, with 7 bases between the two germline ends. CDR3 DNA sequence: TGTGCCAGCAGTGAAGGGCGGGGAGAGACCCAGTACTTC. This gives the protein CASSEGRGETQYF.

CDR3 DNA sequence: TGCAGCGTTTCGAGGGTGCAAGAGACCCAGTACTTC. It codes for CSVSRVQETQYF. The V and J genes are TRBV29-1 and TRBJ2-5, with D perhaps TRBD2 (5 bases). The CDR3 runs 12 residues. Trimming removed 5 bases from V and 2 bases from J, with 9 bases in between. Germline lookup yields CDR1 SQVTM and CDR2 ANQGSEA.

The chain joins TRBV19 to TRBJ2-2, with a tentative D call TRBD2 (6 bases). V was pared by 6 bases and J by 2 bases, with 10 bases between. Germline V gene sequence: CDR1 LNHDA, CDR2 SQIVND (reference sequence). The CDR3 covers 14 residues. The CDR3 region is CASRMRGNTGELFF. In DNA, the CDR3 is TGTGCCAGTAGAATGCGGGGAAACACCGGGGAGCTGTTTTTT.

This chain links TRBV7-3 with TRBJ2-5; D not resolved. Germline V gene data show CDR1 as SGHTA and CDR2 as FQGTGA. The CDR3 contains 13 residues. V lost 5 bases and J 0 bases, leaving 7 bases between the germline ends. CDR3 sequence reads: CASSPPNQETQYF. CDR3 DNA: TGTGCCAGCAGCCCCCCCAACCAAGAGACCCAGTACTTC.

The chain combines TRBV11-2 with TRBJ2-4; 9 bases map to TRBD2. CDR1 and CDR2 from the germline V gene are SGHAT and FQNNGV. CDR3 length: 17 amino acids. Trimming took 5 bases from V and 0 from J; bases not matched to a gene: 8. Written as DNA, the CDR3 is TGTGCCAGCAGCCCATTTCTAGCGGGGAGAGCCAAAAACATTCAGTACTTC. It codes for CASSPFLAGRAKNIQYF. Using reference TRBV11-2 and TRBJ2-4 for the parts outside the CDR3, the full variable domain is EAGVAQSPRYKIIEKRQSVAFWCNPISGHATLYWYQQILGQGPKLLIQFQNNGVVDDSQLPKDRFSAERLKGVDSTLKIQPAKLEDSAVYLCASSPFLAGRAKNIQYFGAGTRLSVL.

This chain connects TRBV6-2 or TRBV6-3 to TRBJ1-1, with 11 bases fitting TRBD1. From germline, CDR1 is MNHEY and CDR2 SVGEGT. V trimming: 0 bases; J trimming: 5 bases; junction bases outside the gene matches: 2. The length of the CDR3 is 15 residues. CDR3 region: CASSYSGTGGTEAFF. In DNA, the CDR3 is TGTGCCAGCAGTTACTCGGGGACAGGGGGGACTGAAGCTTTCTTT.

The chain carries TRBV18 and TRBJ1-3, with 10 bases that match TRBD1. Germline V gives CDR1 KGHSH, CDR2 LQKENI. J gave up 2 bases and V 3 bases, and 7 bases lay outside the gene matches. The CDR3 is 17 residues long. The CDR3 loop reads CASSPRLGQGAGNTIYF. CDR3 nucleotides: TGTGCCAGCTCACCTCGCCTCGGACAGGGGGCTGGAAACACCATATATTTT. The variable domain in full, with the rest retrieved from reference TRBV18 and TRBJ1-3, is NAGVMQNPRHLVRRRGQEARLRCSPMKGHSHVYWYRQLPEEGLKFMVYLQKENIIDESGMPKERFSAEFPKEGPSILRIQQVVRGDSAAYFCASSPRLGQGAGNTIYFGEGSWLTVV.